The present entry profiles one T cell receptor (beta chain) with its context. Antigen specificity is unknown. Germline assignment: CDR1 MNHNY and CDR2 SVGAGI (reference sequence). Trimming stripped 2 bases from V and 5 bases from J, with 10 bases between. This CDR3 region has 13 residues. These data come from a study of T cell responses to AZD1222 COVID-19 vaccine. Findings of the study overall: No repertoire was sampled before or during the peak T cell response, only after it. Rises in breadth and depth of Spike-specific TCRs came after two AZD1222 doses. AZD1222 recipients seropositive at baseline numbered only five to seven. Clonal diversity may have been underestimated in mostly white British donors.

TCRdb keeps only in-frame clones here, not all; method: immunoSEQ multiplex PCR. This table holds around 170,000 clones, about 90% found once. This receptor was taken from an adult who received the AZD1222 COVID-19 vaccine. This chain uses TRBV6-6 with TRBJ2-7, with no clear D. Sequences were derived from peripheral blood, sampled 28 days after the second AZD1222 dose. The CDR3 coding sequence is TGTGCCAGCAGTTACACTCTGGACGACGAGCAGTACTTC. Its translation is CASSYTLDDEQYF.